This T cell receptor (beta chain) derives from a study of blood T cell repertoires in COVID-19. TCRdb's table, derived via immunoSEQ multiplex PCR, lists solely in-frame clones and lacks some. This table holds about 300,000 clones, 70% to 90% found once. This CDR3 spans 18 amino acids. Germline CDR1 is LGHNA and CDR2 is YSLEER. Trimming cost V 0 bases and J 0 bases; bases outside gene matches: 6. The receptor comes from a man between 65 and 79 years old with acute or convalescent COVID-19. Sequenced sample: peripheral blood. The rearrangement joins TRBV4-3 to TRBJ2-3; 10 bases match TRBD2. The CDR3, as DNA: TGCGCCAGCAGCCAAGAGTTAGCGGGGGGATCTAGCACAGATACGCAGTATTTT. Its protein is CASSQELAGGSSTDTQYF.